This T cell receptor (beta chain) was profiled in a study of CD8 T cells in Susac syndrome. V was cut by 6 bases and J by 1 base, with 15 bases left in between. CDR1 DFQATT and CDR2 SNEGSKA come from the germline V gene (reference sequence). CDR3 length: 14 residues. The sequenced target, TCR beta, came from blood CD8+ and CD4+ T cells. The multiple sclerosis control group consisted of treatment-naive patients whose relapsing-remitting disease, which was either stable or active, fulfilled revised McDonald criteria. FACS enriched CD8+ TEMRA cells, while bulk CD8+ and CD4+ were negatively isolated. An input of 0.5 to 1 ug of RNA was subjected to reverse transcription using random hexamers. Coverage of TCR beta CDR3 amplification by immunoSEQ multiplex PCR extended to 54 Vbeta and 13 Jbeta. MiXCR, applied by TCRdb to the immunoSEQ multiplex PCR reads, yields one record per CDR3 protein. The sample includes 300,000 or so distinct CDR3 sequences, about 90% of them seen just once.

This chain joins TRBV20-1 and TRBJ2-5; D gene uncertain. This TCR derives from a human donor with multiple sclerosis. The sample comprised CD4+ T cells from PBMCs. The CDR3 region is CSAFSRLSQETQYF. The CDR3 DNA sequence: TGCAGTGCGTTTTCGAGGCTCTCCCAAGAGACCCAGTACTTC.